Listed below are T cell receptor beta chains from one sample, sequenced in a study of OX40 agonist ivuxolimab in advanced cancers. Sequencing used immunoSEQ multiplex PCR; TCRdb keeps in-frame clones, though not all of them. The sample holds 50,000 to 65,000 clones, over 90% seen once. The source material was CD4+ or CD8+ T cells sorted from blood, sampled in a trial of the OX40 agonist ivuxolimab. These receptors all stem from an adult with an advanced solid tumor such as melanoma, head and neck, liver or kidney cancer. The CDR3 runs from the conserved cysteine through the conserved F or W. Each record gives: D gene, clone size, V gene, J gene, CDR3 DNA, CDR3 protein. The D gene is left open where the match is weak. Clone sizes are given selectively: once, few, many, or a class where the clone is expanded.

d_call: NA; clone_size: NA; v_call: TRBV29-1; j_call: TRBJ2-2; cdr3_nt: TGCAGCGTTGTTCAAGGGGTGAACACCGGGGAGCTGTTTTTT; cdr3_aa: CSVVQGVNTGELFF
d_call: NA; clone_size: NA; v_call: TRBV19; j_call: TRBJ2-2; cdr3_nt: TGTGCCAGTAGTCCTTCACGGGGGCGGTCCGGGGAGCTGTTTTTT; cdr3_aa: CASSPSRGRSGELFF
d_call: NA; clone_size: NA; v_call: TRBV5-1; j_call: TRBJ1-1; cdr3_nt: TGCGCCAGCAGCTTGGCCTGGGTATCTGAAGCTTTCTTT; cdr3_aa: CASSLAWVSEAFF
d_call: NA; clone_size: NA; v_call: TRBV5-5; j_call: TRBJ1-2; cdr3_nt: TGTGCCAGCAGCTTGGCGTTCGGGCGGGCCTATGGCTACACCTTC; cdr3_aa: CASSLAFGRAYGYTF
d_call: NA; clone_size: NA; v_call: TRBV29-1; j_call: TRBJ2-1; cdr3_nt: TGCAGCGTTGAAGATATGATAGCGGCAGACAATGAGCAGTTCTTC; cdr3_aa: CSVEDMIAADNEQFF
d_call: NA; clone_size: once; v_call: TRBV6-1; j_call: TRBJ2-2; cdr3_nt: TGTGCCAGCAGCCCTAACCCCTACACCGGGGAGCTGTTTTTT; cdr3_aa: CASSPNPYTGELFF
d_call: TRBD2; clone_size: NA; v_call: TRBV5-1; j_call: TRBJ2-3; cdr3_nt: TGCGCCAGCAGCGCCGGGACTAGCGGGACAGATACGCAGTATTTT; cdr3_aa: CASSAGTSGTDTQYF
d_call: TRBD2; clone_size: NA; v_call: TRBV11-2; j_call: TRBJ2-1; cdr3_nt: TGTGCCAGCAGCTTAATTCAGCTAGCGGGAGACGACAATGAGCAGTTCTTC; cdr3_aa: CASSLIQLAGDDNEQFF
d_call: NA; clone_size: NA; v_call: TRBV11-2; j_call: TRBJ2-5; cdr3_nt: TGTGCCAGCAGATCACGGGACTTACGTGATACCCAGTACTTC; cdr3_aa: CASRSRDLRDTQYF
d_call: NA; clone_size: NA; v_call: TRBV25-1; j_call: TRBJ1-1; cdr3_nt: TGTGCCAGCAGTGGACAACAGCCCGAAGCTTTCTTT; cdr3_aa: CASSGQQPEAFF
d_call: NA; clone_size: once; v_call: TRBV6-6; j_call: TRBJ1-1; cdr3_nt: TGTGCCAGCACCTTATGGCCCGGGGGGGAGAACACTGAAGCTTTCTTT; cdr3_aa: CASTLWPGGENTEAFF
d_call: NA; clone_size: NA; v_call: TRBV9; j_call: TRBJ1-1; cdr3_nt: TGTGCCAGCAGCGCTGACACCCGGAACACTGAAGCTTTCTTT; cdr3_aa: CASSADTRNTEAFF
d_call: NA; clone_size: NA; v_call: TRBV7-9; j_call: TRBJ1-4; cdr3_nt: TGTGCCAGCAGCTCTAACTCGGGGGTTCAGGGTAATGAAAAACTGTTTTTT; cdr3_aa: CASSSNSGVQGNEKLFF
d_call: NA; clone_size: once; v_call: TRBV4-3; j_call: TRBJ2-7; cdr3_nt: TGCGCCAGCAGCCAAGATTCGGGTTACGAGCAGTACTTC; cdr3_aa: CASSQDSGYEQYF
d_call: NA; clone_size: NA; v_call: TRBV25-1; j_call: TRBJ2-3; cdr3_nt: TGTGCCAGCAGTTTCAAAGGCACAGATACGCAGTATTTT; cdr3_aa: CASSFKGTDTQYF
d_call: NA; clone_size: NA; v_call: TRBV19; j_call: TRBJ1-4; cdr3_nt: TGTGCCAGTAGTATTCCCAGTCCAGGGGCCGGTGAAAAACTGTTTTTT; cdr3_aa: CASSIPSPGAGEKLFF
d_call: NA; clone_size: NA; v_call: TRBV28; j_call: TRBJ2-7; cdr3_nt: TGTGCCAGCAGTTTATCATTAAGCGGAAGGTCTCCCTACGAGCAGTACTTC; cdr3_aa: CASSLSLSGRSPYEQYF
d_call: TRBD1; clone_size: NA; v_call: TRBV7-6; j_call: TRBJ1-1; cdr3_nt: TGTGCCAGCAGCTCGACAGGGGGGAACACTGAAGCTTTCTTT; cdr3_aa: CASSSTGGNTEAFF
d_call: NA; clone_size: NA; v_call: TRBV11-2; j_call: TRBJ1-1; cdr3_nt: TGTGCCAGCAGCTTAGATTACACTGAAGCTTTCTTT; cdr3_aa: CASSLDYTEAFF
d_call: NA; clone_size: NA; v_call: TRBV5-4; j_call: TRBJ2-3; cdr3_nt: TGTGCCAGCAGCTTGGGTTATAGCCGCTCAGGGTACACAGATACGCAGTATTTT; cdr3_aa: CASSLGYSRSGYTDTQYF
d_call: NA; clone_size: NA; v_call: TRBV29-1; j_call: TRBJ1-4; cdr3_nt: TGCAGCGTAAGGACACCTCTAAGAGAAAAACTGTTTTTT; cdr3_aa: CSVRTPLREKLFF
d_call: NA; clone_size: NA; v_call: TRBV29-1; j_call: TRBJ2-5; cdr3_nt: TGCAGCGTTTACGGACTCGGGCCTCAAGAGACCCAGTACTTC; cdr3_aa: CSVYGLGPQETQYF
d_call: NA; clone_size: NA; v_call: TRBV7-6; j_call: TRBJ1-1; cdr3_nt: TGTGCCATCACCGGGATGTCGAACACTGAAGCTTTCTTT; cdr3_aa: CAITGMSNTEAFF
d_call: NA; clone_size: NA; v_call: TRBV6-1; j_call: TRBJ1-6; cdr3_nt: TGTGCCAGCAGTGACCGGGACATTACTAGCTCCTATAATTCACCCCTCCACTTT; cdr3_aa: CASSDRDITSSYNSPLHF
d_call: NA; clone_size: NA; v_call: TRBV29-1; j_call: TRBJ1-3; cdr3_nt: TGCAGCGTTGCAGGGGATGGAAACACCATATATTTT; cdr3_aa: CSVAGDGNTIYF
d_call: NA; clone_size: NA; v_call: TRBV7-3; j_call: TRBJ2-1; cdr3_nt: TGTGCCAGCAGCTTTGGCCTAGCGAATTACAATGAGCAGTTCTTC; cdr3_aa: CASSFGLANYNEQFF
d_call: NA; clone_size: NA; v_call: TRBV6-5; j_call: TRBJ1-2; cdr3_nt: TGTGCCAGCAGTCCTACTCAAACAGGGAACTATGGCTACACCTTC; cdr3_aa: CASSPTQTGNYGYTF
d_call: TRBD1; clone_size: NA; v_call: TRBV13; j_call: TRBJ2-2; cdr3_nt: TGTGCCAGCAGCCGAGGGACAGTTGCCACCGGGGAGCTGTTTTTT; cdr3_aa: CASSRGTVATGELFF
d_call: TRBD2; clone_size: NA; v_call: TRBV4-2; j_call: TRBJ2-1; cdr3_nt: TGTGCCAGCAGCCAAAGCTTCCCCGCGGAGCGGGATTACAATGAGCAGTTCTTC; cdr3_aa: CASSQSFPAERDYNEQFF
d_call: NA; clone_size: NA; v_call: TRBV11-2; j_call: TRBJ1-1; cdr3_nt: TGTGCCAGCAGATCAATTGAGCCAGGGTATCCTTCTGAAGCTTTCTTT; cdr3_aa: CASRSIEPGYPSEAFF
d_call: TRBD2; clone_size: NA; v_call: TRBV5-4; j_call: TRBJ2-1; cdr3_nt: TGTGCCAGCAGCGCATTCGGACTAGCGGGGGAGAGTGAGCAGTTCTTC; cdr3_aa: CASSAFGLAGESEQFF
d_call: NA; clone_size: NA; v_call: TRBV27; j_call: TRBJ2-1; cdr3_nt: TGTGCCAGCAGTTTATCTGTCGGGACTCAGGATGAGCAGTTCTTC; cdr3_aa: CASSLSVGTQDEQFF
d_call: NA; clone_size: NA; v_call: TRBV14; j_call: TRBJ2-7; cdr3_nt: TGTGCCAGCAGCCAAGTATACACCGTCTACGAGCAGTACTTC; cdr3_aa: CASSQVYTVYEQYF
d_call: TRBD1; clone_size: few; v_call: TRBV9; j_call: TRBJ1-5; cdr3_nt: TGTGCCAGCAGCGAAGGGACAGCTAGCAATCAGCCCCAGCATTTT; cdr3_aa: CASSEGTASNQPQHF
d_call: TRBD1; clone_size: NA; v_call: TRBV25-1; j_call: TRBJ1-1; cdr3_nt: TGTGCCAGCAGTGACGGCAGGGGGCTGAACACTGAAGCTTTCTTT; cdr3_aa: CASSDGRGLNTEAFF
d_call: TRBD2; clone_size: NA; v_call: TRBV15; j_call: TRBJ2-7; cdr3_nt: TGTGCCACCAGCAGAGATTCTATAGGACTAGCGTTATCCTCCTACGAGCAGTACTTC; cdr3_aa: CATSRDSIGLALSSYEQYF
d_call: NA; clone_size: few; v_call: TRBV4-1; j_call: TRBJ2-4; cdr3_nt: TGCGCCAGCCAGGGGGGAAACATTCAGTACTTC; cdr3_aa: CASQGGNIQYF
d_call: NA; clone_size: NA; v_call: TRBV25-1; j_call: TRBJ2-7; cdr3_nt: TGTGCCAGCAGTAGCCGGGTCCAGCCCAACGAGCAGTACTTC; cdr3_aa: CASSSRVQPNEQYF
d_call: TRBD1; clone_size: NA; v_call: TRBV4-1; j_call: TRBJ1-1; cdr3_nt: TGCGCCAGCAGCCAAGGGGACAGGGTGAACACTGAAGCTTTCTTT; cdr3_aa: CASSQGDRVNTEAFF
d_call: NA; clone_size: NA; v_call: TRBV6-1; j_call: TRBJ2-7; cdr3_nt: TGTGCCAGCAGTTATGAACATTCCTACGAGCAGTACTTC; cdr3_aa: CASSYEHSYEQYF
d_call: NA; clone_size: NA; v_call: TRBV6-6; j_call: TRBJ2-7; cdr3_nt: TGTGCCAGCAGTCCCGGACCGGGTGGGTACGAGCAGTACTTC; cdr3_aa: CASSPGPGGYEQYF
d_call: NA; clone_size: NA; v_call: TRBV9; j_call: TRBJ1-2; cdr3_nt: TGTGCCAGCAGCGATATCGCTAACTATGGCTACACCTTC; cdr3_aa: CASSDIANYGYTF
d_call: NA; clone_size: NA; v_call: TRBV27; j_call: TRBJ2-3; cdr3_nt: TGTGCCAGCAGTTTATATTCCGGAGATAGCACAGATACGCAGTATTTT; cdr3_aa: CASSLYSGDSTDTQYF
d_call: NA; clone_size: NA; v_call: TRBV7-9; j_call: TRBJ2-7; cdr3_nt: TGTGCCAGCAGCTTAAGCACCCTCGCCGAGCAGTACTTC; cdr3_aa: CASSLSTLAEQYF
d_call: NA; clone_size: NA; v_call: TRBV19; j_call: TRBJ1-1; cdr3_nt: TGTGCCAGTAGTATCCCAGCCATGAACACTGAAGCTTTCTTT; cdr3_aa: CASSIPAMNTEAFF
d_call: TRBD2; clone_size: once; v_call: TRBV4-2; j_call: TRBJ2-1; cdr3_nt: TGTGCCAGCACCATTCTAGCGGGGATGACCAATGAGCAGTTCTTC; cdr3_aa: CASTILAGMTNEQFF